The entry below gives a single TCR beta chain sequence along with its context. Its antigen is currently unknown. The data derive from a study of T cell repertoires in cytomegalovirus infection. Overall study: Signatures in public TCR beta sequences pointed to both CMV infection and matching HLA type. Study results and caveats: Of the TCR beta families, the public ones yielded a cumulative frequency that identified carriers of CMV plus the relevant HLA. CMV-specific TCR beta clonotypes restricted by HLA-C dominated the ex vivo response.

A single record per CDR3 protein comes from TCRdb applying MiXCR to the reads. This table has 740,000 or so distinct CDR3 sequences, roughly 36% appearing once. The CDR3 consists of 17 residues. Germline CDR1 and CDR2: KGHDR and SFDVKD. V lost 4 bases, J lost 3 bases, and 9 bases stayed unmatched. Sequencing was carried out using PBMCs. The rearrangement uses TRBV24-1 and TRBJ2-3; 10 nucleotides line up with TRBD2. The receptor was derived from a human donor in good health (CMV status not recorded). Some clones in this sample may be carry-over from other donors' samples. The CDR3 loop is CATSDRGLAAITDTQYF. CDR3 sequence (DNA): TGTGCCACCAGTGACCGCGGACTAGCGGCCATTACAGATACGCAGTATTTT.